The rows below give T cell receptor beta chains drawn from one sample of a study of T cell responses to AZD1222 COVID-19 vaccine. Libraries were prepared by immunoSEQ multiplex PCR; TCRdb keeps only in-frame clonotypes and omits some of them. Among 130,000 to 150,000 clones listed, about 92% were seen once. Sequencing used peripheral blood, obtained after recovery from COVID-19. The source of these receptors is an adult who had recovered from COVID-19. Each CDR3 is given with its conserved first and last residue. Each record gives: clone size, J gene, D gene, V gene, CDR3 DNA, CDR3 protein. D genes are given only for firm matches. Size is omitted from some rows. Given values are once, few, many or a class for expanded clones.

NA	TRBJ1-2	NA	TRBV30	TGTGCCTGGACAGGTGGAGGTTATGGCTACACCTTC	CAWTGGGYGYTF
NA	TRBJ2-1	TRBD1	TRBV27	TGTGCCAGCACCAAGGACAGGGCCCTCTACAATGAGCAGTTCTTC	CASTKDRALYNEQFF
NA	TRBJ1-1	TRBD1	TRBV6-2/TRBV6-3	TGTGCCAGCAGTTACTCCTTCTCACAGGGGATCAGGGCTTTCTTT	CASSYSFSQGIRAFF
NA	TRBJ1-4	NA	TRBV7-2	TGTGCCAGCAGCTTAGGCGACCACCGCGGGGAAAAACTGTTTTTT	CASSLGDHRGEKLFF
NA	TRBJ1-1	TRBD1	TRBV19	TGTGCCAGTAGTACCGCAACGGGACAGGCGAAGCGAGACACTGAAGCTTTCTTT	CASSTATGQAKRDTEAFF
NA	TRBJ2-7	NA	TRBV5-1	TGCGCCAGCAGCTTGGAGTGGTCCAACGGTTTCGAGCAGTACTTC	CASSLEWSNGFEQYF
NA	TRBJ2-6	TRBD1	TRBV19	TGTGCCAGTAGTAAACAGGGGGGTGGGGCCAACGTCCTGACTTTC	CASSKQGGGANVLTF
once	TRBJ2-5	NA	TRBV11-3	TGTGCCAGCAGCTTGAGCGGCAGGGAGGCGGAGACCCAGTACTTC	CASSLSGREAETQYF
NA	TRBJ2-3	TRBD2	TRBV7-9	TGTGCCAGCAGCCCTTACCCGGGAGGGCCCGGAGATACGCAGTATTTT	CASSPYPGGPGDTQYF
NA	TRBJ2-3	NA	TRBV19	TGTGCCAGTAGTATTCTGGGGACCTCTGGGTCAGATACGCAGTATTTT	CASSILGTSGSDTQYF
NA	TRBJ1-1	NA	TRBV19	TGTGCCAGTAGTATATACGAAGTGTCGGGGAACACTGAAGCTTTCTTT	CASSIYEVSGNTEAFF
NA	TRBJ2-1	TRBD2	TRBV11-2	TGTGCCAGCAGCTCAAGCGGGGTTATAAATGAGCAGTTCTTC	CASSSSGVINEQFF
NA	TRBJ2-3	TRBD1	TRBV19	TGTGCCAGTAGTATCGTAAGGACAGGGCCGGATACGCAGTATTTT	CASSIVRTGPDTQYF
NA	TRBJ2-3	NA	TRBV10-3	TGTGCCATCAGTGAGGAGAGGGATACGCAGTATTTT	CAISEERDTQYF
NA	TRBJ1-5	TRBD1	TRBV18	TGTGCCAGCTCACCTGAGACAGGGGTCGGCAATCAGCCCCAGCATTTT	CASSPETGVGNQPQHF
once	TRBJ2-7	TRBD2	TRBV6-5	TGTGCCAGCAGTTACTCGTACGGGGGGAAAGTCTACGAGCAGTACTTC	CASSYSYGGKVYEQYF
NA	TRBJ1-5	NA	TRBV30	TGTGCCTGGAGTGTCAAGGAGTATGACAATCAGCCCCAGCATTTT	CAWSVKEYDNQPQHF
NA	TRBJ2-2	NA	TRBV24-1	TGTGCCACCAGAGCTACAGACAGGAACACCGGGGAGCTGTTTTTT	CATRATDRNTGELFF
NA	TRBJ1-5	NA	TRBV28	TGTGCCAGCAGGCTCGGACAGCCATCAGAGCCCCAGCATTTT	CASRLGQPSEPQHF
NA	TRBJ2-3	NA	TRBV6-4	TGTGCCAGCAGTGACTCTAGCGGAGCAGATACGCAGTATTTT	CASSDSSGADTQYF
NA	TRBJ2-3	NA	TRBV5-4	TGTGCCAGCAGCTTAAACATGGACCCGACCCCTGGGTATTTT	CASSLNMDPTPGYF
NA	TRBJ2-4	NA	TRBV23-1	TGCGCCAGCAGTCAATCGAAGGGGACCAAAAACATTCAGTACTTC	CASSQSKGTKNIQYF
NA	TRBJ2-7	TRBD2	TRBV28	TGTGCCAGCAGTCCTAGGACTAGCGGCGGTCGTTTCTGGGGTGAGCAGTACTTC	CASSPRTSGGRFWGEQYF
NA	TRBJ2-2	NA	TRBV19	TGTGCCAGTAGTATCGAGGACAGCACCGGGGAGCTGTTTTTT	CASSIEDSTGELFF
NA	TRBJ2-1	NA	TRBV24-1	TGTGCCACCAGTGATTTCTCGAGGGGGAGGGATGAGCAGTTCTTC	CATSDFSRGRDEQFF
NA	TRBJ1-1	NA	TRBV12-3/TRBV12-4	TGTGCCAGCAGTTCCGGGACACTTGTGGAAGCTTTCTTT	CASSSGTLVEAFF
NA	TRBJ2-7	TRBD2	TRBV7-9	TGTGCCAGCAGCCCCTCGAGTAGCGGGGGTTACGAGCAGTACTTC	CASSPSSSGGYEQYF
NA	TRBJ1-5	NA	TRBV7-8	TGTGCCAGCAGCTCCGGACAGAGGTTGAGCAATCAGCCCCAGCATTTT	CASSSGQRLSNQPQHF
once	TRBJ2-1	TRBD2	TRBV28	TGTGCCAGCAGTTTTGGTCCAAGTAGCGGGAGTATGAATGAGCAGTTCTTC	CASSFGPSSGSMNEQFF
NA	TRBJ2-7	NA	TRBV9	TGTGCCAGCAGCTACACGTCTGGCTCCTACGAGCAGTACTTC	CASSYTSGSYEQYF
NA	TRBJ2-4	TRBD2	TRBV18	TGTGCCAGCTCACCATTAGCGGGAGTGCCGCAAAACATTCAGTACTTC	CASSPLAGVPQNIQYF
NA	TRBJ1-3	NA	TRBV7-2	TGTGCCAGCAGCCCCGGCCAACCCTTAACCCCAATATATTTT	CASSPGQPLTPIYF
NA	TRBJ2-3	NA	TRBV19	TGTGCCAGTAGTATGGGTTCCACAGATACGCAGTATTTT	CASSMGSTDTQYF
NA	TRBJ2-5	NA	TRBV30	TGTGCCTGGAGGCCCCGCGAGCGGCCCAGGACCCAGTACTTC	CAWRPRERPRTQYF
NA	TRBJ1-2	TRBD1	TRBV18	TGTGCCAGCTCACCAGGGACAGGGGGTGACTATGGCTACACCTTC	CASSPGTGGDYGYTF
NA	TRBJ1-1	NA	TRBV24-1	TGTGCCACCAGTGATTCGCAAAACACTGAAGCTTTCTTT	CATSDSQNTEAFF
NA	TRBJ2-7	NA	TRBV7-9	TGTGCCAGCAGCCCGACGGGTGGGGGTTTAACCTACGAGCAGTACTTC	CASSPTGGGLTYEQYF
once	TRBJ1-3	TRBD1	TRBV28	TGTGCCAGCAGTTTAGCAGGGGGGAGATACACCATATATTTT	CASSLAGGRYTIYF
NA	TRBJ2-1	TRBD2	TRBV10-3	TGTGCCATCAGTGACTCCAGCGGGAGGGCCATGAATGAGCAGTTCTTC	CAISDSSGRAMNEQFF
NA	TRBJ2-3	NA	TRBV24-1	TGTGCCACCAGTGATTTGCAGGGTAGTGGAGATACGCAGTATTTT	CATSDLQGSGDTQYF
NA	TRBJ2-1	NA	TRBV2	TGTGCCAGCAGACCCGACTCGGGCACCTACAATGAGCAGTTCTTC	CASRPDSGTYNEQFF
NA	TRBJ2-7	NA	TRBV5-1	TGCGCCAGCAGTGATAGGACAGCCTTTTCCTACGAGCAGTACTTC	CASSDRTAFSYEQYF
NA	TRBJ2-7	TRBD2	TRBV11-2	TGTGCCAGCAGCGCGGGACTAGCGATTTACGAGCAGTACTTC	CASSAGLAIYEQYF
NA	TRBJ2-1	TRBD2	TRBV6-1	TGTGCCAGCAGTGAATCCGGGACTAGCGGGAGGGCCTATGGCAATGAGCAGTTCTTC	CASSESGTSGRAYGNEQFF